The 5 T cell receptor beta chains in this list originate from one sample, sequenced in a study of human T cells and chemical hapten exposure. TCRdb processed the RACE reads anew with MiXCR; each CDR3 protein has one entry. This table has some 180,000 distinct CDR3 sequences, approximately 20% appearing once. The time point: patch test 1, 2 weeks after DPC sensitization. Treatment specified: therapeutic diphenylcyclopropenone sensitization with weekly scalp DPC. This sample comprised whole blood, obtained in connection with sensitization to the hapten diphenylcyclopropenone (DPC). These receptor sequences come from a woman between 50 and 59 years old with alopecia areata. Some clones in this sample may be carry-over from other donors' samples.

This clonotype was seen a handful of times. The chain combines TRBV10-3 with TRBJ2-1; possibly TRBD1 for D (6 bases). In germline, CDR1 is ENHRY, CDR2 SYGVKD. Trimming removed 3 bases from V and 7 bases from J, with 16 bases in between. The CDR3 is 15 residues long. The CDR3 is CAISETLDRQNEQFF. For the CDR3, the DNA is TGTGCCATCAGTGAAACCCTGGACAGACAAAATGAGCAGTTCTTC.

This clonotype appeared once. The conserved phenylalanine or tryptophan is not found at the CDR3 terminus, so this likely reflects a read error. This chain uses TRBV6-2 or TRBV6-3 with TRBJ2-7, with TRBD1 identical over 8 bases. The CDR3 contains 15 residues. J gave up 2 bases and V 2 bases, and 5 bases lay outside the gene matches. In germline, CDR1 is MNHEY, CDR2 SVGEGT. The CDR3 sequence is CASSYGRQGTYEQYS. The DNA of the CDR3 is TGTGCCAGCAGTTACGGGCGACAGGGGACCTACGAGCAGTACTCC.

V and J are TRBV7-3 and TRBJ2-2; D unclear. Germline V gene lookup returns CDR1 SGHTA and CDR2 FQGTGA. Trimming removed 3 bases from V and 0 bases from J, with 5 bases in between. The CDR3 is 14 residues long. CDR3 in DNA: TGTGCCAGCAGCTTTACAGCGAACACCGGGGAGCTGTTTTTT. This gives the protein CASSFTANTGELFF.

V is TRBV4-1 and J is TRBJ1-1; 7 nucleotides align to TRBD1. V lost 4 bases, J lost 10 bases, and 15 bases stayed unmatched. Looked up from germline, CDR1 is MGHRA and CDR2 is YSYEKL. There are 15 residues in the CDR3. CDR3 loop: CASSPLVPGGGGAFF. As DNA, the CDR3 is TGCGCCAGCAGCCCTCTCGTCCCAGGGGGTGGGGGAGCTTTCTTT.

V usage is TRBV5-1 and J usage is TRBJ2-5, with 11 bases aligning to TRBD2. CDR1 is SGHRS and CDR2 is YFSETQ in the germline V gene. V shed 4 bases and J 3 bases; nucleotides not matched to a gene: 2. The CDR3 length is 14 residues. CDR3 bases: TGCGCCAGCAGCAAGGGACTAGCGGAAGAGACCCAGTACTTC. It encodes CASSKGLAEETQYF.